These 22 T cell receptor beta chains originate from one sample sequenced in a study of T cell repertoires in cytomegalovirus infection. A single record per CDR3 protein comes from TCRdb applying MiXCR to the reads. The table includes about 570,000 distinct CDR3 sequences, 35% to 50% detected once. For these TCRs, the target antigens are not known. The specimen was cultured PBMCs, collected from culture after CMV antigen stimulation. The receptors were gathered from a human donor in good health (CMV status not recorded). Some clones in this sample may be carry-over from other donors' samples.

The V gene is TRBV5-1, the J gene TRBJ2-2; weak D call: TRBD2 (5 bases). Between the trimmed V and J ends, which lost 7 bases and 6 bases, there was a span of 13 bases. This CDR3 is 13 amino acids long. Per germline, CDR1 SGHRS and CDR2 YFSETQ. The CDR3 protein is CASSGIEPGELFF. The CDR3 bases are TGCGCCAGCTCGGGGATCGAACCCGGGGAGCTGTTTTTT.

This sequence joins TRBV7-6 and TRBJ2-5; TRBD2 aligns across 14 bases. The CDR3 contains 16 residues. The germline gives CDR1 SGHVS, CDR2 FNYEAQ. V was clipped by 4 bases and J by 5 bases; unmatched bases: 6. CDR3 DNA: TGTGCCAGCAGCTCAGGACTAGCGGGGGGCCGGGAGACCCAGTACTTC. It yields the protein CASSSGLAGGRETQYF.

The V and J genes are TRBV27 and TRBJ2-1; D may be TRBD1 (5 bases). CDR3 length: 17 residues. Trimming removed 0 bases from V and 0 bases from J, with 12 bases in between. Germline CDR1 MNHEY, CDR2 SMNVEV (reference sequence). CDR3 sequence (DNA): TGTGCCAGCAGTTTATCTGGGGCGCAGAGCTCCTACAATGAGCAGTTCTTC. It codes for CASSLSGAQSSYNEQFF.

The chain carries TRBV20-1 and TRBJ2-7; the D is unclear. Germline-derived CDR1 and CDR2 are DFQATT and SNEGSKA (reference sequence). The CDR3 length is 14 residues. Trimming pared 2 bases from V and 0 bases from J, leaving 11 bases between. The CDR3 spells CSARTSSSSYEQYF. CDR3 in DNA: TGCAGTGCTAGAACCTCGTCGAGCTCCTACGAGCAGTACTTC.

The V call is TRBV7-2, the J call TRBJ2-5; TRBD2 matches at 9 bases. J was trimmed by 4 bases and V by 2 bases; bases with no gene match: 5. Germline V gene data show CDR1 as SGHTA and CDR2 as FQGNSA. The CDR3 is 15 amino acids. This chain's CDR3 is CASSLWRGGRETQYF. For the CDR3, the DNA is TGTGCCAGCAGCTTATGGCGGGGGGGCCGAGAGACCCAGTACTTC.

This chain connects TRBV6-4 to TRBJ2-3, with 13 bases that match TRBD2. CDR1 and CDR2 (germline): MRHNA, SNTAGT. V lost 6 bases and J lost 5; bases outside the gene matches: 5. This CDR3 has 15 amino acids. The CDR3 region has the DNA TGTGCCAGCAGCCCACTAGCGGGAGGGAGAGATACGCAGTATTTT. Translated, it gives CASSPLAGGRDTQYF.

This clonotype was observed once. The J gene is TRBJ2-1, the V gene TRBV7-2; D is perhaps TRBD1 (5 bases). V lost 3 bases, J lost 9 bases, and 9 bases lay in between. The CDR3 contains 12 residues. The germline V gene encodes CDR1 SGHTA and CDR2 FQGNSA. The CDR3 DNA reads TGTGCCAGCAGCTTCCAGGGTAGTGAGCAGTTCTTC. Translation: CASSFQGSEQFF.

The rearrangement links TRBV12-3 or TRBV12-4 to TRBJ2-5, with no clear D. This CDR3 region has 12 residues. V gave up 10 bases and J gave up 5 bases, with 14 bases separating them. The CDR3 is CANTTPTETQYF. The DNA of the CDR3 is TGTGCCAACACCACCCCAACGGAGACCCAGTACTTC.

The V and J genes are TRBV6-5 and TRBJ1-3, with D possibly matching TRBD1 (6 bases). V gave up 8 bases and J gave up 0 bases, with 17 bases separating them. This CDR3 comprises 16 residues. From germline, CDR1 is MNHEY and CDR2 SVGAGI. CDR3 sequence: CASFPGQSFSGNTIYF. The CDR3 DNA reads as TGTGCCAGCTTTCCGGGACAATCCTTCTCTGGAAACACCATATATTTT.

Comment on this clonotype: One end of the junction varies from germline; a read error may be responsible. The V and J genes are TRBV12-3 or TRBV12-4 and TRBJ2-2, with 8 bases matching TRBD1. This CDR3 region has 16 residues. The CDR3 region has the DNA TGTGCCAGCAGTTTAGGAGACAGGGGAAACACCGAGGAGCTGTTTTTT. Encoded protein: CASSLGDRGNTEELFF.

The rearrangement links TRBV4-1 to TRBJ1-5, with a tentative D call TRBD1 (5 bases). In germline, CDR1 is MGHRA, CDR2 YSYEKL. CDR3 length: 15 amino acids. Between the trimmed V and J ends, which lost 3 bases and 0 bases, there was a span of 9 bases. This CDR3 reads CASSQVTASNQPQHF. CDR3 sequence (DNA): TGCGCCAGCAGCCAGGTGACAGCTAGCAATCAGCCCCAGCATTTT.

The rearrangement uses TRBV14 and TRBJ2-3; 9 bases are a match to TRBD2. The CDR3 loop spans 16 amino acids. Per the germline V gene, CDR1 is SGHDN and CDR2 is FVKESK. The V gene end was trimmed by 4 bases and the J gene end by 0 bases; junction bases not matched to a gene: 5. CDR3 loop: CASSRLAGRSTDTQYF. Here the CDR3 DNA reads TGTGCCAGCAGCCGGCTAGCGGGGAGGAGCACAGATACGCAGTATTTT.

This clonotype has only a few counts. V gene TRBV7-2 combines with J gene TRBJ2-7, with 10 positions matching TRBD2. With V trimmed by 5 bases and J by 10 bases, 5 bases remained unmatched. CDR1 is SGHTA, CDR2 FQGNSA, per germline. This CDR3 has 12 residues. As DNA, the CDR3 is TGTGCCAGCAGCGACACTAGCGGGATCCAGTACTTC. Translation: CASSDTSGIQYF.

This clonotype came up once. This rearrangement joins TRBV6-6 to TRBJ2-1; D may be TRBD2 (5 bases). This CDR3 has 15 amino acids. The germline V gene has CDR1 MNHNY and CDR2 SVGAGI (reference sequence). Trimming removed 7 bases from V and 4 bases from J, with 17 bases in between. CDR3 residues: CASTRGQDLYNEQFF. CDR3 bases: TGTGCCAGCACCCGCGGGCAGGACTTATACAATGAGCAGTTCTTC.

The chain carries TRBV11-2 and TRBJ1-4; 7 positions match TRBD1. Germline loops: CDR1 SGHAT, CDR2 FQNNGV. The CDR3 is made up of 15 amino acids. V lost 0 bases, J lost 7 bases, and 5 bases stayed unmatched. In DNA form, the CDR3 reads TGTGCCAGCAGCTTAGAGGGACAGAGGAGTGAAAAACTGTTTTTT. Translated: CASSLEGQRSEKLFF.

The chain is built from TRBV5-5 and TRBJ2-5, with 7 bases lining up with TRBD1. Germline V gene data show CDR1 as SGHKS and CDR2 as YYEKEE (reference sequence). The CDR3 sequence is 15 residues long. V shed 0 bases and J 10 bases; nucleotides not matched to a gene: 12. The CDR3 DNA reads as TGTGCCAGCAGCTTGGCCCTGGGACAGACGAGAATCCAGTACTTC. This codes for CASSLALGQTRIQYF.

V usage is TRBV6-2 or TRBV6-3 and J usage is TRBJ1-5; 8 positions match TRBD1. Germline CDR1 and CDR2: MNHEY and SVGEGT. CDR3 length equals 14 residues. Unmatched junction bases numbered 10, after V lost 6 bases and J lost 9 bases. This chain's CDR3 is CASRGSTGERPQHF. The CDR3 coding sequence is TGTGCCAGCAGAGGTTCGACAGGGGAACGGCCCCAGCATTTT.

The rearrangement uses TRBV27 and TRBJ2-1, with D possibly matching TRBD2 (7 bases). V gave up 2 bases and J gave up 3 bases, with 14 bases separating them. The length of the CDR3 is 16 residues. Germline CDR1 MNHEY, CDR2 SMNVEV (reference sequence). The CDR3 DNA reads as TGTGCCAGCAGTTTAAGGGGGAGGGCCTTCTACAATGAGCAGTTCTTC. It is translated as CASSLRGRAFYNEQFF.

This clonotype was detected only a few times. CDR3 sequence (DNA): TGTGCCAGCGGGGAGGCCCGCTACGAGCAGTACTTC. Encoded protein: CASGEARYEQYF. The chain uses TRBV6-1 and TRBJ2-7; a weak D match, TRBD2 (6 bases). Germline CDR1 is MNHNS and CDR2 is SASEGT. The CDR3 contains 12 residues. The V and J ends lost 8 bases and 3 bases respectively, with 11 bases between them.

The chain employs TRBV7-9 and TRBJ2-1; TRBD2 agrees at 11 bases. There are 17 residues in the CDR3. Looked up from germline, CDR1 is SEHNR and CDR2 is FQNEAQ (reference sequence). Germline trimming cut 5 bases from V and 12 bases from J; bases unmatched to any gene: 18. CDR3 amino acids: CASSPPLGTSGHRGQFF. The CDR3 DNA is TGTGCCAGCAGCCCACCGTTGGGGACTAGCGGACACCGGGGGCAGTTCTTC. The entire variable domain, with the rest obtained from reference TRBV7-9 and TRBJ2-1, is as follows: DTGVSQNPRHKITKRGQNVTFRCDPISEHNRLYWYRQTLGQGPEFLTYFQNEAQLEKSRLLSDRFSAERPKGSFSTLEIQRTEQGDSAMYLCASSPPLGTSGHRGQFFGPGTRLTVL.

This chain uses TRBV12-3 or TRBV12-4 with TRBJ2-1; 7 bases line up with TRBD2. This CDR3 has 14 amino acids. The CDR3 DNA is TGTGGGGGGACTATCCAGACTCCGGGCAATGAGCAGTTCTTC. Residues: CGGTIQTPGNEQFF.

The chain joins TRBV12-3 or TRBV12-4 to TRBJ2-5; 8 nucleotides align to TRBD2. This CDR3 is built from 16 residues. Trimming removed 6 bases from V and 1 base from J; junction bases left unmatched: 10. CDR3: CASSGGAGGFQETQYF. The DNA of the CDR3 is TGTGCCAGCAGCGGGGGGGCGGGAGGATTCCAAGAGACCCAGTACTTC.